What follows are 8 T cell receptor beta chains derived from one specimen sequenced in a study of blood T cell repertoires in COVID-19. Clones were sequenced by immunoSEQ multiplex PCR, and TCRdb holds only the in-frame ones, with some missing. The profile shows about 61,000 clones, almost 90% of them singletons. Sequencing input: peripheral blood. Receptors were obtained from a woman between 50 and 59 years old with active or convalescent COVID-19.

This chain joins TRBV3-1 (or the pseudogene TRBV3-2) and TRBJ2-1; 8 positions agree with TRBD2. The CDR3 spans 16 residues. Germline trimming cut 4 bases from V and 2 bases from J; bases unmatched to any gene: 7. CDR1 LGHDT and CDR2 YNNKEL come from the germline V gene (reference sequence). The CDR3 nucleotides read TGTGCCAGCAGCCCTCGTAATAGCGGGACCTACAATGAGCAGTTCTTC. It translates to CASSPRNSGTYNEQFF.

This clone was counted a single time. This chain connects TRBV7-3 to TRBJ2-2; TRBD2 agrees at 9 bases. This CDR3 is 16 amino acids long. The germline gives CDR1 SGHTA, CDR2 FQGTGA. V trimming: 5 bases; J trimming: 1 base; junction bases outside the gene matches: 5. CDR3 residues: CASSPQLAGNTGELFF. The CDR3 DNA reads TGTGCCAGCAGCCCGCAACTAGCGGGGAACACCGGGGAGCTGTTTTTT. Filled out from reference TRBV7-3 and TRBJ2-2, the complete variable domain reads GAGVSQTPSNKVTEKGKYVELRCDPISGHTALYWYRQSLGQGPEFLIYFQGTGAADDSGLPNDRFFAVRPEGSVSTLKIQRTERGDSAVYLCASSPQLAGNTGELFFGEGSRLTVL.

The rearrangement links TRBV6-5 to TRBJ2-7; TRBD1 matches 7 bases. After removal of 6 bases from V and 6 bases from J, the junction contained 8 bases not matched to a gene. CDR1 and CDR2 (germline): MNHEY, SVGAGI. The CDR3 consists of 13 residues. The CDR3 spells CASSSIGGGEQYF. The CDR3 DNA reads as TGTGCCAGCAGCTCGATAGGGGGCGGCGAGCAGTACTTC.

This clone was recorded a few times. The rearrangement uses TRBV21-1 and TRBJ1-3; the DNA was not compared with TRBD1, the D call given in the table. TRBV21-1 is a pseudogene locus. This CDR3 is 18 amino acids long. The CDR3 reads CASSKGGGTERSGNTIYF. CDR3 coding DNA: TGTGCCAGCAGCAAAGGAGGGGGGACAGAAAGGTCTGGAAACACCATATATTTT.

The chain recombines TRBV21-1 with TRBJ2-7; TRBD2 was called by the table and not checked on the DNA. TRBV21-1 is noted as a pseudogene. The CDR3 is 17 residues long. The CDR3 DNA is TGTGCCAGCAGCAAATCCCTAGCGGGAGCCCCATACTACGAGCAGTACTTC. Encoded protein: CASSKSLAGAPYYEQYF.

The chain is built from TRBV9 and TRBJ1-5; 11 bases map to TRBD1. Germline CDR1 is SGDLS and CDR2 is YYNGEE. This CDR3 has 16 amino acids. The ends lost 4 bases at V and 4 bases at J; junction bases unmatched: 7. This chain's CDR3 is CASSRGQGGENQPQHF. The DNA for the CDR3 is TGTGCCAGCAGCAGGGGACAGGGGGGAGAGAATCAGCCCCAGCATTTT.

The J gene is TRBJ2-3, the V gene TRBV6-5; D may be TRBD2 (6 bases). In germline, CDR1 is MNHEY, CDR2 SVGAGI. V was trimmed by 6 bases and J by 4 bases, leaving 17 bases between them. This CDR3 region has 15 residues. Here the CDR3 DNA reads TGTGCCAGCAGCCCGGTTTCCGGGAGCCCAGATACGCAGTATTTT. Amino acid sequence: CASSPVSGSPDTQYF.

This chain joins TRBV11-2 and TRBJ2-3; 7 bases line up with TRBD1. Germline values: CDR1 SGHAT, CDR2 FQNNGV. This CDR3 has 14 residues. Trimming at V came to 5 bases and at J to 4 bases, leaving 6 bases not matched to a gene. CDR3 DNA: TGTGCCAGCAGCCTCACGACAGGGTCAGATACGCAGTATTTT. It is translated as CASSLTTGSDTQYF.